The source of this TCR beta chain is a study of blood T cell repertoires in COVID-19. About the research overall: Researchers got acute and convalescent COVID-19 samples from the United States, Italy and Spain. The analysed material was cDNA or gDNA that came from T cells, B-cell-depleted T cells, or PBMCs.

Original data processing: Amplifying reference gene primers gave estimates of nucleated cell counts. The assay was immunoSEQ multiplex PCR, and TCRdb's table has in-frame clones only and misses some. From that table come the V and J calls and clone size; the DNA was used to work out D and trimming. The sample contains under 450,000 clones, approximately 86% of which appear only once. The CDR3 sequence is 15 residues long. Trimming removed 4 bases at V and 0 bases at J, with 14 bases between. Seattle patients were enrolled while actively infected and followed longitudinally. This chain joins TRBV5-3 and TRBJ2-7, with D tentatively TRBD1 (5 bases). TRBV5-3 is given ORF status, its function remaining uncertain. This TCR was recovered from a woman aged 60-75 years with COVID-19, enrolled during active disease. Sequencing used peripheral blood. The CDR3 region is CARSRSPGHSYEQYF. The CDR3 nucleotides are TGTGCCAGAAGCCGCTCGCCAGGACACTCCTACGAGCAGTACTTC.